This TCR beta chain was observed in a study of Graves' ophthalmopathy and Graves' hyperthyroidism. Germline CDR1 DFQATT, CDR2 SNEGSKA (reference sequence). V was pared by 0 bases and J by 3 bases, with 9 bases between. The CDR3 extends over 15 amino acids. Transcripts of RNA were the source for amplifying TCR beta CDR3 regions. HTBI primers served in a first-round RT-PCR, which a second-round multiplex PCR followed. One entry per CDR3 protein, called by TCRdb with MiXCR from the multiplex PCR reads. The data show roughly 610,000 distinct CDR3 sequences, about 24% seen once. This clonotype was seen at least ten times. What it binds is not known. General study points: Clonotypes were expanded in thyroid at above 0.001 frequency, and most also appeared in blood. In separating ophthalmopathy from stable hyperthyroidism, a 13-signature model achieved around 85% sensitivity and 81.08% specificity.

Included hyperthyroidism patients were aged 18 to 65 and newly diagnosed (under 2 months' duration). The V and J genes are TRBV20-1 and TRBJ2-6, with D maybe TRBD2 (6 bases). The specimen sequenced was peripheral blood. The clonotype was recovered from a young woman with stable Graves' hyperthyroidism. Some clones in this sample may be carry-over from other donors' samples. The CDR3 loop reads CSARDGGNGANVLTF. The CDR3 DNA follows: TGCAGTGCTAGAGATGGAGGGAATGGGGCCAACGTCCTGACTTTC.